Listed here are 7 T cell receptor beta chains from one sample, sequenced in a study of tumor and adjacent non-tumor tissue in lung cancer (dated by TCRdb to 2016 to 2019). RNA was extracted from bulk unsorted tissue and checked for quality with a NanoDrop ND-1000 and an Agilent 2100. For the normal lung samples, distant non-tumor tissue was collected more than 3 cm away from the tumor edge. The library was made by multiplex PCR. Sequencing took place on an Illumina HiSeq 2500. Following protocols modified from ARM-PCR, the researchers constructed TCRbeta libraries through three rounds of nested PCR with primers (Table S4). Using fastp at Q25 and MiXCR, TCRdb reprocessed the public reads and kept productive beta chains. Each entry merges the rows of one CDR3 protein and shows their most common DNA and genes. For this sample there are more than 60,000 distinct CDR3 sequences; around three quarters appear just once. 45% of the sample rests with the top ten.

The sequenced sample consisted of distant non-tumor lung tissue. These receptors originate from a man aged 55 to 69 with non-small cell lung cancer.

In its sample, this clonotype was seen many times. An end of the junction does not agree with germline; a read error may underlie this. This sequence joins TRBV28 and TRBJ1-3, with D tentatively TRBD1 (5 bases). The germline gives CDR1 MDHEN, CDR2 SYDVKM. The CDR3 runs 16 residues. The CDR3 loop reads CASSLFGTGSGNTIYF. CDR3 nucleotide sequence: TGTGCCAGCAGCTTATTTGGGACGGGCTCTGGAAACACCATATATTTT. Full variable domain (missing parts from reference TRBV28 and TRBJ1-3): DVKVTQSSRYLVKRTGEKVFLECVQDMDHENMFWYRQDPGLGLRLIYFSYDVKMKEKGDIPEGYSVSREKKERFSLILESASTNQTSMYLCASSLFGTGSGNTIYFGEGSWLTVV.

This clonotype was observed a handful of times. Since a much larger clone is just one base distant, this may be a read error. V usage is TRBV11-2 and J usage is TRBJ1-1, with D possibly being TRBD1 (5 bases). The V gene's germline CDR1 is SGHAT and CDR2 FQNNGV. The V end lost 5 bases, the J end lost 7 bases, and 14 bases lay between the germline ends. The CDR3 has 13 residues. The CDR3 protein is CASSPPGTSEAFF. In DNA, the CDR3 is TGTGCCAGCAGCCCCCCAGGGACCAGTGAAGCTTTCTTT.

As for this clonotype: A junction boundary mismatches the germline segment, possibly from a read error. The V and J genes are TRBV29-1 and TRBJ1-3; D unresolved. Germline values: CDR1 SQVTM, CDR2 ANQGSEA. This CDR3 region has 15 residues. The CDR3 DNA reads as TGCAACGTCGATAGCTCCCGGGTCTCTGGAAACACGATATATTTT. This gives the protein CNVDSSRVSGNTIYF.

Of note for this clonotype: A junction end diverges from the germline sequence, so it may reflect a read error. The chain couples TRBV10-3 to TRBJ2-5; D perhaps matches TRBD2 (6 bases). Germline CDR1 ENHRY, CDR2 SYGVKD. The CDR3 spans 15 residues. The CDR3 spells CVIGESRALAETQYF. Written as DNA, the CDR3 is TGTGTCATCGGTGAGTCGAGGGCACTAGCAGAGACCCAGTACTTC.

Of note for this clonotype: Because it lacks the conserved phenylalanine or tryptophan at the end, this CDR3 is likely a read error. The chain combines TRBV11-1 with TRBJ2-5; no reliable D call. This CDR3 has 14 residues. Germline V CDR1 and CDR2: SGHAT, FQDESV (reference sequence). As DNA, the CDR3 is TGTGCCAGCAGCAAAGACACGTACCAAGAGACTCAGTACCAC. Encoded protein: CASSKDTYQETQYH.

Comments on this clonotype: The junction does not match germline at one end; this may be a read error. V is TRBV20-1 and J is TRBJ2-5, with D possibly being TRBD1 (6 bases). CDR3 size: 13 residues. The germline gives CDR1 DFQATT, CDR2 SNEGSKA (reference sequence). CDR3 DNA sequence: TGCAGTGCTAGAGCGGACAGACAAGAGACCCAATACTTC. As protein: CSARADRQETQYF.

V is TRBV10-3 and J is TRBJ2-1; 10 bases match TRBD2. The V segment lost 7 bases and the J segment 9 bases; nucleotides outside the gene matches: 30. Germline CDR1 ENHRY, CDR2 SYGVKD. The CDR3 spans 21 residues. This CDR3 reads CAINDGLFFGTSAKNGIEQFF. CDR3 sequence (DNA): TGTGCCATCAATGACGGTTTGTTTTTCGGGACTAGCGCAAAAAATGGGATTGAGCAGTTCTTC.